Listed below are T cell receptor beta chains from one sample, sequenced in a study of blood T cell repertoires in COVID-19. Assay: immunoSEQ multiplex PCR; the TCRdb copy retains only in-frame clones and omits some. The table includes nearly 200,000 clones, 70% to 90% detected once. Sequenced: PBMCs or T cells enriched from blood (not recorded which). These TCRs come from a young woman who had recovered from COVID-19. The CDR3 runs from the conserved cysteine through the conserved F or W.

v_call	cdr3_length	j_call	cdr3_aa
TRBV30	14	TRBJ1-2	CAWAGGRGDYGYTF
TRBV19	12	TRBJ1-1	CASSPERFSAFF
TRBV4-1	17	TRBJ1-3	CASSQEWGVMTGNTIYF
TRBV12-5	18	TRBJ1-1	CASGLVKGGRGLNTEAFF
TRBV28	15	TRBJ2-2	CASSPRTGRGGELFF
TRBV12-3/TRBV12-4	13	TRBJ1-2	CASSPGITRGYTF
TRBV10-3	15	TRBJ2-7	CAISSSETSSYEQYF
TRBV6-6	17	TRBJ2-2	CASSRTPDSAATGELFF
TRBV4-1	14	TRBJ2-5	CASSQRTGKETQYF
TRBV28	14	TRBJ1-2	CASTLGARNYGYTF
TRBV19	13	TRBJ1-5	CASSILELQPQHF
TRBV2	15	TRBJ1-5	CASSGAGRSNQPQHF
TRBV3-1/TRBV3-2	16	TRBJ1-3	CASSQDRGAYGNTIYF
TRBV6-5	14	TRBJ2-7	CASSSLLGQGRWYF
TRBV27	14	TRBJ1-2	CASRVTGGKGGYTF
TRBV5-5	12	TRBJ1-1	CASSFLSSEAFF
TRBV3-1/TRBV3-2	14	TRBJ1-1	CASSRDTLNTEAFF
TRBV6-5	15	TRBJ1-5	CASSDPTGGNQPQHF
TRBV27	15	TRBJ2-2	CASGVQGLKAGELFF
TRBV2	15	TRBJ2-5	CASPLRGQIQETQYF